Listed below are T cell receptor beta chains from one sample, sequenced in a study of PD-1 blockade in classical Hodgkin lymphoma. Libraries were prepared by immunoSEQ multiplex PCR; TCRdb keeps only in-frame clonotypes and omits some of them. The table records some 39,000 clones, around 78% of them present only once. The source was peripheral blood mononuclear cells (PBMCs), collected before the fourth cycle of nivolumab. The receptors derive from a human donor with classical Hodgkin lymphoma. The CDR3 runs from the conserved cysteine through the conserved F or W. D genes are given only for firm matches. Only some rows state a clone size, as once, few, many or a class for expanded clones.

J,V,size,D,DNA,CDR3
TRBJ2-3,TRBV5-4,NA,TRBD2,TGTGCCAGCAGCTTGGGCGGGACTAGCGGGTCAGATACGCAGTATTTT,CASSLGGTSGSDTQYF
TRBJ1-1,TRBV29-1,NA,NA,TGCAGCGTTGAGGTCGTGGCCTGGGCGAACACTGAAGCTTTCTTT,CSVEVVAWANTEAFF
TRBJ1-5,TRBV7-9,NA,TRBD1,TGTGCCAGCAGCTTAGCATACCAGGGGGCGTATCAGCCCCAGCATTTT,CASSLAYQGAYQPQHF
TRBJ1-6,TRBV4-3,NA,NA,TGCGCCAGCAGCCGGGCCACCGGACTACCCTACTACTTT,CASSRATGLPYYF
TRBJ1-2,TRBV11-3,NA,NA,TGTGCCAGCAGCTTGGAAAACTATGGCTACACCTTC,CASSLENYGYTF
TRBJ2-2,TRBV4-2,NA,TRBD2,TGTGCCAGCAGCCCGACTAGCGGGAACACCGGGGAGCTGTTTTTT,CASSPTSGNTGELFF
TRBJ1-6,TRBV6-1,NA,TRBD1,TGTGCCAGCAGGGACAGGAGCTCCTATAATTCACCCCTCCACTTT,CASRDRSSYNSPLHF
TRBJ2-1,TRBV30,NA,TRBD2,TGTGCCTGGAGTCCGGGGACTACCTACAATGAGCAGTTCTTC,CAWSPGTTYNEQFF
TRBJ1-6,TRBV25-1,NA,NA,TGTGCCAGCAGTGAAGACAGGAGTTCACCCCTCCACTTT,CASSEDRSSPLHF
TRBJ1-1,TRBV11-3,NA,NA,TGTGCCAGCAGGAGCGCCGAGAACACTGAAGCTTTCTTT,CASRSAENTEAFF
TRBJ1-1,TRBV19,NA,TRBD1,TGTGCCAGTAGTCTGGGACAGGGGGTGTATGAAGCTTTCTTT,CASSLGQGVYEAFF
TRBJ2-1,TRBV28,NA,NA,TGTGCCAGCAGTTCGGGGCAGGGCCTTACTTCGGCCAATGAGCAGTTCTTC,CASSSGQGLTSANEQFF
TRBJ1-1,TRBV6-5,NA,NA,TGTGCCAGCAGTTACTCGAAAGGGACGGCCACTGAAGCTTTCTTT,CASSYSKGTATEAFF
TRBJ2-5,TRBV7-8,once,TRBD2,TGTGCCAGCGGGTCTAGCGGGGGTGAGGAGACCCAGTACTTC,CASGSSGGEETQYF
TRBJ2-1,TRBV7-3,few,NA,TGTGCCAGCACCCCGGACCCCAGCTCCTACAATGAGCAGTTCTTC,CASTPDPSSYNEQFF
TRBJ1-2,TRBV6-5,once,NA,TGTGCCAGCAGTTACTCGCAGGGGCGAAACAACTATGGCTACACCTTC,CASSYSQGRNNYGYTF
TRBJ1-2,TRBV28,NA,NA,TGTGCCAGCAGTTTAAGGCAGGGCTGGAACTATGGCTACACCTTC,CASSLRQGWNYGYTF
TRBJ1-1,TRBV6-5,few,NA,TGTGCCAGCAGCTGGGGCGGATACACTGAAGCTTTCTTT,CASSWGGYTEAFF
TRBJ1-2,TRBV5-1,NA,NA,TGCGCCAGCAGCGAAAACTATGGCTACACCTTC,CASSENYGYTF
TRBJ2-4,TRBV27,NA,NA,TGTGCCAGCAGTTTATCGGGGGGACACATTCAGTACTTC,CASSLSGGHIQYF
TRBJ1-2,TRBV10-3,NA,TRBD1,TGTGCCATCAGAGTACAGGGGGGAGAAACCTATGGCTACACCTTC,CAIRVQGGETYGYTF
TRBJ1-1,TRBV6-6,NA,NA,TGTGCCAGCAGTAGGGGGGCGATGAACACTGAAGCTTTCTTT,CASSRGAMNTEAFF
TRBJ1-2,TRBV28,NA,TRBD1,TGTGCCAGCAGGGATACAGGGGGCTATGGCTACACCTTC,CASRDTGGYGYTF
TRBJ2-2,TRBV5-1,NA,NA,TGCGCCAGCAGTGAAGGGAACACCGGGGAGCTGTTTTTT,CASSEGNTGELFF
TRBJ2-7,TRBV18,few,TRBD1,TGTGCCAGCTCACCGGGGACAGCCTACGAGCAGTACTTC,CASSPGTAYEQYF
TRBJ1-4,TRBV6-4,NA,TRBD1,TGTGCCAGCAGTGACGTCCGGGACAGGGGGCCCGTTAATGAAAAACTGTTTTTT,CASSDVRDRGPVNEKLFF
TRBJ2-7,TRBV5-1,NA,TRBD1,TGCGCCAGCAGCGAGGGGACAGGGGTCACCTACGAGCAGTACTTC,CASSEGTGVTYEQYF
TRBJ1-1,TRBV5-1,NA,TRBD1,TGCGCCAGCAGCTTCGGGACAGTGAACACTGAAGCTTTCTTT,CASSFGTVNTEAFF
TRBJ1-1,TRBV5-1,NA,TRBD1,TGCGCCAGCAGTCCCGGATACAGGGGGCTGGGCACTGAAGCTTTCTTT,CASSPGYRGLGTEAFF
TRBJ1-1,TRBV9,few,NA,TGTGCCAGCAGCGTACAAATGAACACTGAAGCTTTCTTT,CASSVQMNTEAFF
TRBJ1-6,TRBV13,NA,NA,TGTGCCAGCAGCTCACAGGGTAATTCACCCCTCCACTTT,CASSSQGNSPLHF
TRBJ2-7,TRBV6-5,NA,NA,TGTGCCAGCAGTTACTCGACTCCGGTGTACGAGCAGTACTTC,CASSYSTPVYEQYF
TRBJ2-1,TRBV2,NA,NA,TGTGCCATCCCTCAGGGGGGCTCCTACAATGAGCAGTTCTTC,CAIPQGGSYNEQFF
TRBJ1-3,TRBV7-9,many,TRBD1,TGTGCCAGCAGTCGACCGGGACAGGGGCGAAACACCATATATTTT,CASSRPGQGRNTIYF
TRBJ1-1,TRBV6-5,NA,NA,TGTGCCAGCAGTTACTCAATAGGAGTGAACACTGAAGCTTTCTTT,CASSYSIGVNTEAFF
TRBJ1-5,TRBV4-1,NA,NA,TGCGCCAGCAGCCAAGAACCTATAGGTGTGCGGAATCAGCCCCAGCATTTT,CASSQEPIGVRNQPQHF
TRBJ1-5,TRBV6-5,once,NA,TGTGCCAGCAGTTACGCAGGGTCCCAGCCCCAGCATTTT,CASSYAGSQPQHF
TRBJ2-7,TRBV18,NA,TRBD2,TGTGCCAGCTCACCGCGAGTGGGGGGAGGGGACGAGCAGTACTTC,CASSPRVGGGDEQYF
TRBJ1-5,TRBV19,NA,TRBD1,TGTGCCAGTAGTATATTGTGGGACAGTGGCAATCAGCCCCAGCATTTT,CASSILWDSGNQPQHF
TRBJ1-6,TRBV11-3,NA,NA,TGTGCCAGCAGCAGGGAGGCGCCTAGTTCACCCCTCCACTTT,CASSREAPSSPLHF
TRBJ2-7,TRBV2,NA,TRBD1,TGTGCCAGCAGTGTTATTCGAAGGGGGCACTACGAGCAGTACTTC,CASSVIRRGHYEQYF
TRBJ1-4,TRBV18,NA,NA,TGTGCCAGCTCACTTAATTCTAATGAAAAACTGTTTTTT,CASSLNSNEKLFF
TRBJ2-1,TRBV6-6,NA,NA,TGTGCCAGCAGTAACACCCTAGCGTGGGGAAATGAGCAGTTCTTC,CASSNTLAWGNEQFF
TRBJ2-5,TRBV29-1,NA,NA,TGCAGCGTCGGACAGCGAGGGGGGGAGACCCAGTACTTC,CSVGQRGGETQYF
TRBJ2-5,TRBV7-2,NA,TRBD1,TGTGCCAGCAGCACAGGACAGGGGACGGAGACCCAGTACTTC,CASSTGQGTETQYF
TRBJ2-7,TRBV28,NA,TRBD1,TGTGCCAGCAGTTTTTTCAATTGGGACAGAAGGAATGAGCAGTACTTC,CASSFFNWDRRNEQYF
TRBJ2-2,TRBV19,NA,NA,TGTGCCAGTAGTATAGACAGGGCTCGGGCCGGGGAGCTGTTTTTT,CASSIDRARAGELFF
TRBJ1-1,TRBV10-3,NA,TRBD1,TGTGCCATCAGCAGGACAGGGGACACTGAAGCTTTCTTT,CAISRTGDTEAFF
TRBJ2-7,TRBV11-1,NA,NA,TGTGCCAGCAGCTTAGTGGGGAACTCCTACGAGCAGTACTTC,CASSLVGNSYEQYF
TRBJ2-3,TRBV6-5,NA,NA,TGTGCCAGCAGTTCCCACGTCACAGATACGCAGTATTTT,CASSSHVTDTQYF
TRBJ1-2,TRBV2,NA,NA,TGTGCCAGCAGTGAACCCCGGGAGAGGGACTATGGCTACACCTTC,CASSEPRERDYGYTF
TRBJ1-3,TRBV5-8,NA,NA,TGTGCGTACGTCAAATATGGCGGCGGAAACACCATATATTTT,CAYVKYGGGNTIYF
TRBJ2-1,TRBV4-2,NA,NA,TGTGCCAGCAACCAAGTGGACCAGTCCTACAATGAGCAGTTCTTC,CASNQVDQSYNEQFF
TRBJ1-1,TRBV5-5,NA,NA,TGTGCCAGCAGCTTGGAGGGTAACACTGAAGCTTTCTTT,CASSLEGNTEAFF
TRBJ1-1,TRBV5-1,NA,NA,TGCGCCAGCAGGTCCCAGGATGAAGCTTTCTTT,CASRSQDEAFF
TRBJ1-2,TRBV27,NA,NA,TGTGCCAGCGGGGCTTTGGGCTACGGCTACACCTTC,CASGALGYGYTF
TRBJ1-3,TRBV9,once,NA,TGTGCCAGCAGCAACCAGGGGCTGAGAGGAAACACCATATATTTT,CASSNQGLRGNTIYF
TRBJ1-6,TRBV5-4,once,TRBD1,TGTGCCAGCAGCTTGGAAGGGGGCTGGGATTCACCCCTCCACTTT,CASSLEGGWDSPLHF
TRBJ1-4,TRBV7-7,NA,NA,TGTGCTAGCAGCTTACTATACCCTGGGGAAAAACTGTTTTTT,CASSLLYPGEKLFF